The 22 T cell receptor beta chains below all came from one sample that was sequenced in a study of blood T cell repertoires in COVID-19. TCRdb keeps only in-frame clones here, not all; method: immunoSEQ multiplex PCR. This sample has over 150,000 clones, with 70% to 90% found just once. Material for sequencing was peripheral blood. The receptors originated from a woman at least 80 years old with COVID-19, enrolled during active disease.

The chain is built from TRBV2 and TRBJ2-5; TRBD1 matches 8 bases. This CDR3 is built from 17 residues. The junction had 16 bases not matched to a gene; V was cut back by 3 bases and J by 7 bases. Germline CDR1 and CDR2: SNHLY and FYNNEI. CDR3 nucleotide sequence: TGTGCCAGCAGTGAGACCAGGACAGGGAAGGCTGTAGGGACCCAGTACTTC. It yields the protein CASSETRTGKAVGTQYF.

This chain connects TRBV28 to TRBJ2-2, with TRBD2 matching over 7 bases. The CDR3 is 16 amino acids. The germline V gene has CDR1 MDHEN and CDR2 SYDVKM. Trimming cost V 4 bases and J 7 bases; bases outside gene matches: 12. For the CDR3, the DNA is TGTGCCAGCAGTTACGGACTAGTGGGGATGTTCGGGGAGCTGTTTTTT. It yields the protein CASSYGLVGMFGELFF.

The gene calls are TRBV29-1 and TRBJ2-3; 7 nucleotides agree with TRBD2. The CDR3 covers 12 residues. Germline V CDR1 and CDR2: SQVTM, ANQGSEA. The J segment lost 5 bases and the V segment lost 8 bases, leaving 7 bases of the junction unmatched. CDR3 DNA: TGCAGCACGGAGACGGGAGGAGATACGCAGTATTTT. Its protein is CSTETGGDTQYF.

This chain joins TRBV18 and TRBJ1-3, with D perhaps TRBD1 (6 bases). V gave up 2 bases and J gave up 0 bases, with 14 bases separating them. The CDR3 totals 17 residues. CDR1 KGHSH and CDR2 LQKENI come from the germline V gene. CDR3 nucleotide sequence: TGTGCCAGCTCACCAATCGCGGGGGCTCTCTCTGGAAACACCATATATTTT. It specifies CASSPIAGALSGNTIYF.

The chain uses TRBV5-1 and TRBJ2-4; D not resolved. The CDR3 has 17 amino acids. V was clipped by 4 bases and J by 0 bases, with 17 bases between them. The germline V gene encodes CDR1 SGHRS and CDR2 YFSETQ. Here the CDR3 reads CASSPPLAALAKNIQYF. CDR3 in DNA: TGCGCCAGCAGCCCTCCCTTGGCGGCCCTAGCCAAAAACATTCAGTACTTC.

The chain has TRBV5-1 and TRBJ2-1; 8 bases fit TRBD2. The CDR3 is made up of 15 amino acids. The germline V gene has CDR1 SGHRS and CDR2 YFSETQ. Trimming removed 2 bases from V and 7 bases from J; junction bases left unmatched: 8. In DNA, the CDR3 is TGCGCCAGCAGCTTTGGAGCGGGAGTCGTAAATGAGCAGTTCTTC. Protein product: CASSFGAGVVNEQFF. Complete variable domain (other parts from reference TRBV5-1 and TRBJ2-1): KAGVTQTPRYLIKTRGQQVTLSCSPISGHRSVSWYQQTPGQGLQFLFEYFSETQRNKGNFPGRFSGRQFSNSRSEMNVSTLELGDSALYLCASSFGAGVVNEQFFGPGTRLTVL.

This rearrangement joins TRBV5-6 to TRBJ1-1, with 7 bases aligning to TRBD1. After removal of 6 bases from V and 6 bases from J, the junction contained 11 bases not matched to a gene. CDR1 and CDR2 from the germline V gene are SGHDT and YYEEEE. The length of the CDR3 is 14 residues. The CDR3 loop reads CASTHRGGGAEAFF. The CDR3 DNA reads as TGTGCCAGCACCCACAGGGGAGGTGGTGCTGAAGCTTTCTTT.

The V and J genes are TRBV7-2 and TRBJ1-2; maybe TRBD1 (6 bases). Trimming shortened V by 5 bases and J by 2 bases, and 12 bases separated the two germline ends. The germline V gene encodes CDR1 SGHTA and CDR2 FQGNSA. There are 14 residues in the CDR3. The CDR3 bases are TGTGCCAGCAGCCTCCTCAGGGGCAACTATGGCTACACCTTC. It yields the protein CASSLLRGNYGYTF.

V and J are TRBV5-1 and TRBJ1-2, with D unclear. The V end was cut by 8 bases, the J end by 5 bases, with 10 bases between. Germline assignment: CDR1 SGHRS and CDR2 YFSETQ. The CDR3 sequence is 11 residues long. CDR3 loop: CASGEGYGYTF. The CDR3 DNA sequence: TGCGCCAGTGGGGAGGGTTATGGCTACACCTTC.

The J gene is TRBJ1-1, the V gene TRBV5-1, with 9 bases identical to TRBD1. CDR3 length: 15 amino acids. Germline V lookup: CDR1 SGHRS, CDR2 YFSETQ. V shed 3 bases and J 9 bases; nucleotides not matched to a gene: 12. The CDR3 sequence: CASSWGQGLFLQAFF. The CDR3 DNA sequence: TGCGCCAGCAGCTGGGGACAGGGTCTGTTTCTCCAAGCTTTCTTT.

This clone was detected only once. In nucleotides, the CDR3 is TGTGCTAGTGGTTTGGGGGGACAGGGATTAGGCGAGCAGTACTTC. Translating it yields CASGLGGQGLGEQYF. The V gene is TRBV12-5, the J gene TRBJ2-7; 9 nucleotides line up with TRBD1. The CDR3 loop spans 15 amino acids. The trim removed 1 base at V and 6 bases at J, leaving 7 bases unmatched. Germline loops: CDR1 LGHNT, CDR2 FRNRAP. The variable domain in full, completed from reference TRBV12-5 and TRBJ2-7, reads DARVTQTPRHKVTEMGQEVTMRCQPILGHNTVFWYRQTMMQGLELLAYFRNRAPLDDSGMPKDRFSAEMPDATLATLKIQPSEPRDSAVYFCASGLGGQGLGEQYFGPGTRLTVT.

This chain uses TRBV18 with TRBJ2-7, with TRBD2 identical over 7 bases. Losses at the gene ends were 3 bases for V and 0 bases for J; bases not matched to a gene: 5. The germline gives CDR1 KGHSH, CDR2 LQKENI. The CDR3 runs 15 residues. The CDR3 DNA is TGTGCCAGCTCACCTAGCGCGGGAGTCTCCTACGAGCAGTACTTC. Encoded protein: CASSPSAGVSYEQYF.

This chain uses TRBV5-1 with TRBJ2-2, with D tentatively TRBD2 (6 bases). V lost 4 bases, J lost 5 bases, and 12 bases lay in between. The CDR3 spans 14 residues. CDR1 and CDR2 (germline): SGHRS, YFSETQ. CDR3 sequence (DNA): TGCGCCAGCAGCATCATCGCGGGAACCGGGGAGCTGTTTTTT. Amino acids: CASSIIAGTGELFF.

The chain uses TRBV10-2 and TRBJ2-5, with TRBD2 matching over 9 bases. The germline V gene encodes CDR1 WSHSY and CDR2 SAAADI. With V trimmed by 4 bases and J by 1 base, 7 bases remained unmatched. CDR3 length: 16 residues. The DNA of the CDR3 is TGCGCCAGCAGTGTGAGTAGCGGGGGATCCCAAGAGACCCAGTACTTC. Translation: CASSVSSGGSQETQYF.

The V gene is TRBV5-1, the J gene TRBJ2-5, with TRBD2 matching over 9 bases. Trimming cost V 1 base and J 1 base; bases outside gene matches: 14. CDR1 is SGHRS, CDR2 YFSETQ, per germline. The CDR3 has 19 residues. Here the CDR3 DNA reads TGCGCCAGCAGCTTGACGGCTAGCGGGAAGACGGGCGGCCAAGAGACCCAGTACTTC. Translation gives CASSLTASGKTGGQETQYF.

This chain links TRBV12-3 or TRBV12-4 with TRBJ1-5; D not certain. The CDR3 extends over 11 amino acids. The CDR3 loop reads CVVSPGQPQHF. CDR3 coding DNA: TGTGTCGTATCTCCCGGTCAGCCCCAGCATTTT.

J is TRBJ1-1 and V is TRBV11-2, with 8 bases matching TRBD1. Trimming at V came to 3 bases and at J to 1 base, leaving 1 base not matched to a gene. Germline CDR1 reads SGHAT; CDR2 reads FQNNGV. CDR3 length equals 14 residues. This CDR3 is CASSFGQGNTEAFF. In DNA form, the CDR3 reads TGTGCCAGCAGCTTCGGACAGGGGAACACTGAAGCTTTCTTT. Combining the CDR3 with reference TRBV11-2 and TRBJ1-1 gives the whole variable domain EAGVAQSPRYKIIEKRQSVAFWCNPISGHATLYWYQQILGQGPKLLIQFQNNGVVDDSQLPKDRFSAERLKGVDSTLKIQPAKLEDSAVYLCASSFGQGNTEAFFGQGTRLTVV.

This chain uses TRBV10-3 with TRBJ2-7; 8 bases fit TRBD2. V dropped 11 bases and J dropped 3; count of bases not matched to a gene: 6. The CDR3 is made up of 12 amino acids. Germline V CDR1 and CDR2: ENHRY, SYGVKD. The CDR3 DNA is TGTGCCGCCGCGGGACTAGTCTACGAGCAGTACTTC. Translation gives CAAAGLVYEQYF.

The V gene is TRBV6-5, the J gene TRBJ2-5; D ambiguous. The V and J ends lost 0 bases and 5 bases respectively, with 10 bases between them. Germline CDR1 reads MNHEY; CDR2 reads SVGAGI. The CDR3 length is 14 residues. The CDR3 region is CASSYSPVRETQYF. The CDR3 DNA sequence: TGTGCCAGCAGTTACTCTCCGGTCCGGGAGACCCAGTACTTC.

This chain uses TRBV6-5 with TRBJ1-2, with no clear D. There are 11 residues in the CDR3. Trimming pared 5 bases from V and 8 bases from J, leaving 9 bases between. Germline CDR1 is MNHEY and CDR2 is SVGAGI. Written as DNA, the CDR3 is TGTGCCAGCAGTCCGGGGTGGGGCTACACCTTC. This sequence encodes CASSPGWGYTF.

A single count supports this clone. The chain joins TRBV5-6 to TRBJ2-7; a possible D gene is TRBD2 (5 bases). The CDR3 is 14 residues long. V shed 1 base and J shed 1 base, with 9 bases lying between them. Germline-derived CDR1 and CDR2 are SGHDT and YYEEEE. As DNA, the CDR3 is TGTGCCAGCAGCTTGAATCCGGGGTCCTACGAGCAGTACTTC. This codes for CASSLNPGSYEQYF.

The CDR3 spells CASSPRQSNSPLHF. The CDR3 DNA follows: TGTGCCAGCTCACCACGGCAGTCCAATTCACCCCTCCACTTT. V and J are TRBV18 and TRBJ1-6; D not resolved. Trimming took 1 base from V and 7 from J, leaving 8 bases between them. CDR3 length: 14 amino acids. Per the germline V gene, CDR1 is KGHSH and CDR2 is LQKENI.